This T cell receptor (beta chain) stems from a study of blood T cell repertoires in COVID-19. TCRdb keeps only in-frame clones here, not all; method: immunoSEQ multiplex PCR. This repertoire shows over 130,000 clones, approximately 87% found once; its top ten account for more than 3%. Trimming took off 3 bases at V and 4 bases at J, with 4 bases between the two ends. The CDR3 sequence is 11 residues long. The germline CDR1 and CDR2 sequences are DFQATT and SNEGSKA (reference sequence). Sequencing used PBMCs or T cells enriched from blood (not recorded which). The TCR comes from a man in his fifties or sixties in a cohort exposed to, infected with or recovered from COVID-19 (not recorded which). V and J are TRBV20-1 and TRBJ1-5, with D hard to call. DNA of the CDR3: TGCAGTGCTAGCAGTAATCAGCCCCAGCATTTT. The encoded protein is CSASSNQPQHF.